This T cell receptor beta chain came from a study of a mutant IDH1 vaccine in newly diagnosed glioma. On the study more broadly: Treated patients were roughly 60% male, approximately 38% female, mean age roughly 40 years. Prior therapy was radiotherapy, temozolomide, or both; most received both. Findings and limits, study-wide: The study observed vaccine-induced immune responses in roughly 95% of patients.

Time point: baseline, week 1 (first vaccination visit). The treatment here: pre-vaccination baseline after standard-of-care therapy. Patients carried new grade 3 or 4 IDH1-mutant astrocytomas lacking nuclear ATRX. Between the trimmed V and J ends, which lost 7 bases and 8 bases, there was a span of 10 bases. Germline CDR1 reads SGHRS; CDR2 reads YFSETQ. This CDR3 contains 12 residues. Here immunoSEQ multiplex PCR was the method, and the copy in TCRdb shows in-frame clones only, minus some. The sample contains 70,000 or so clones, 83% of which appear only once. To note about this clone: Antigen unknown.

V gene TRBV5-1 combines with J gene TRBJ1-6; D is undetermined. This specimen was peripheral blood mononuclear cells (PBMCs), taken from a glioma patient treated with radiotherapy, temozolomide or both. This clonotype was sampled from a woman between 18 and 30 years old with glioma. Some clones in this sample may be carry-over from other donors' samples. CDR3 region: CASALRDSPLHF. The CDR3 nucleotides are TGCGCCAGCGCCCTTCGGGATTCACCCCTCCACTTT.